This T cell receptor (beta chain) was retrieved from a study of T cell changes during pregnancy in multiple sclerosis. V shed 6 bases and J shed 4 bases, with 13 bases lying between them. The length of the CDR3 is 13 residues. Germline V gene sequence: CDR1 LNHDA, CDR2 SQIVND (reference sequence). Measured with immunoSEQ multiplex PCR; TCRdb has only the in-frame clones, and not every one. The table has tens of thousands of clones, about 90% seen once. The sample here was CD4+ T cells from peripheral blood mononuclear cells, taken before pregnancy. V is TRBV19 and J is TRBJ2-7; D call uncertain. This clonotype originated in a female donor with multiple sclerosis, enrolled in a pregnancy study. CDR3 nucleotides: TGTGCCAGTAGCCCCGGCAGGTTATACGAGCAGTACTTC. Translating it yields CASSPGRLYEQYF.